The T cell receptor beta chain under discussion was sequenced for a study of CD8+ T cells in alopecia areata. Study background: Those patients who were treated received oral tofacitinib, which was given at 5 to 10 mg twice daily for moderate-to-severe alopecia areata.

Sequencing templates came from extracted RNA that was reverse transcribed into cDNA. Sequencing used immunoSEQ multiplex PCR; TCRdb keeps in-frame clones, though not all of them. This table has about 130,000 clones, roughly 62% appearing once. PBMCs were stained for CD3, CD4 and CD8, and CD4+ and CD8+ T cells were sorted. This CDR3 contains 16 residues. V shed 4 bases and J shed 5 bases, with 18 bases lying between them. Germline V gene data show CDR1 as MGHDK and CDR2 as SYGVNS. Overall study results and limits: Scalp samples also yield sequences from resident alphabeta T cells of normal skin. Compared with normal scalp, lesional scalp had higher clonality and more expanded CD8+ clones.

Worth noting for this clone: As yet, its antigen is unknown.

The origin of this receptor is a human donor with alopecia areata. This material consisted of CD4+ T cells sorted from blood, taken at week 0. The chain has TRBV25-1 and TRBJ2-1; D is perhaps TRBD1 or TRBD2 (6 bases each). As DNA, the CDR3 is TGTGCCAGCAGTGCCTATCGGGGGCCTTTCCACAATGAGCAGTTCTTC. As protein: CASSAYRGPFHNEQFF.